This is a list of T cell receptor beta chains from one sample in a study of CD8 T cells in ankylosing spondylitis. MiXCR was run by TCRdb on the 5' RACE reads, yielding one entry per CDR3 protein. The sample records approximately 110,000 distinct CDR3 sequences, approximately 25% being singletons. The specimen was synovial fluid, either unsorted or a sorted T cell fraction (not recorded which). These receptors were obtained from a male donor with ankylosing spondylitis. The CDR3 runs from the conserved cysteine through the conserved F or W. D genes are given only for firm matches. Size is stated for part of the rows, as once, few or many counts, or as a class when the clone is expanded.

V gene	J gene	D gene	clone size	CDR3 protein	CDR3 DNA
TRBV19	TRBJ2-5	NA	few	CASSAKTGSETQYF	TGTGCCAGTAGTGCCAAAACAGGGAGCGAGACCCAGTACTTC
TRBV7-8	TRBJ2-2	TRBD2	NA	CASSPVAGVYTGELFF	TGTGCCAGCAGTCCTGTAGCGGGAGTTTACACCGGGGAGCTGTTTTTT
TRBV7-2	TRBJ2-2	NA	NA	CASSTPGTGELFF	TGTGCCAGCAGTACCCCGGGCACCGGGGAGCTGTTTTTT
TRBV9	TRBJ2-5	NA	many	CASSVEGQETQYF	TGTGCCAGCAGCGTAGAAGGCCAAGAGACCCAGTACTTC
TRBV10-3	TRBJ2-3	TRBD2	NA	CAISTTSGRGTDTQYF	TGTGCCATCAGTACCACTAGCGGGAGAGGCACAGATACGCAGTATTTT
TRBV4-2	TRBJ2-1	NA	many	CATSGEVNEQFF	TGTGCCACCTCGGGGGAGGTCAATGAGCAGTTCTTC
TRBV7-9	TRBJ1-1	NA	NA	CASSFSGTNTEAFF	TGTGCCAGCAGCTTTTCCGGGACAAACACTGAAGCTTTCTTT
TRBV28	TRBJ1-1	NA	NA	CASSLRGEAFF	TGTGCCAGCAGTTTACGGGGTGAAGCTTTCTTT
TRBV6-1	TRBJ2-1	TRBD2	few	CASMPGTSGRWEQFF	TGTGCCAGCATGCCCGGGACTAGCGGGAGATGGGAGCAGTTCTTC
TRBV18	TRBJ2-2	NA	few	CASARGGNTGELFF	TGTGCCAGCGCCCGGGGCGGGAACACCGGGGAGCTGTTTTTT
TRBV7-6	TRBJ2-5	NA	NA	CASSLTVLGGGETQYF	TGTGCCAGCAGCTTAACGGTACTAGGAGGTGGAGAGACCCAGTACTTC
TRBV7-6	TRBJ2-2	NA	NA	CASSSGGNTGELFF	TGTGCCAGCAGCTCTGGGGGGAACACCGGGGAGCTGTTTTTT
TRBV24-1	TRBJ2-2	TRBD2	many	CATTGSGSSTGELFF	TGTGCCACTACCGGAAGCGGGAGTTCCACCGGGGAGCTGTTTTTT
TRBV7-2	TRBJ2-1	TRBD2	few	CASSHLTSGYNEQFF	TGTGCCAGCAGCCACTTGACTAGCGGCTACAATGAGCAGTTCTTC
TRBV7-9	TRBJ2-1	TRBD2	NA	CASSPGTSGSHYNEQFF	TGTGCCAGCAGCCCTGGGACTAGCGGGAGCCATTACAATGAGCAGTTCTTC
TRBV25-1	TRBJ2-5	NA	few	CASSEWGSAETQYF	TGTGCCAGCAGTGAGTGGGGTTCGGCGGAGACCCAGTACTTC
TRBV7-2	TRBJ2-3	NA	NA	CASSLGLGTDTQYF	TGTGCCAGCAGCTTAGGCTTGGGGACAGATACGCAGTATTTT
TRBV7-9	TRBJ2-5	TRBD2	NA	CASSFSAGGPYETQYF	TGTGCCAGCAGCTTTTCGGCGGGAGGGCCATACGAGACCCAGTACTTC
TRBV4-1	TRBJ2-2	TRBD1	NA	CASSQELQGDTGELFF	TGCGCCAGCAGCCAAGAATTACAGGGGGACACCGGGGAGCTGTTTTTT
TRBV7-2	TRBJ1-5	NA	many	CASSPWGAANQPQHF	TGTGCCAGCAGTCCGTGGGGGGCGGCTAATCAGCCCCAGCATTTT
TRBV20-1	TRBJ2-2	NA	once	CSAREITPSTTGELFF	TGCAGTGCTAGAGAAATAACTCCCTCAACCACCGGGGAGCTGTTTTTT
TRBV20-1	TRBJ2-7	NA	NA	CSARDWGHYEQYF	TGCAGTGCTAGAGATTGGGGCCACTACGAGCAGTACTTC
TRBV3-1	TRBJ2-2	NA	few	CASSQGWSGELFF	TGTGCCAGCAGCCAGGGGTGGTCCGGGGAGCTGTTTTTT
TRBV3-1	TRBJ1-2	TRBD1	NA	CASSQGDRTGPGYTF	TGTGCCAGCAGCCAAGGGGACAGGACAGGGCCTGGCTACACCTTC
TRBV5-1	TRBJ1-1	NA	many	CATRMGLGNTEAFF	TGCGCCACCAGAATGGGCCTAGGAAACACTGAAGCTTTCTTT
TRBV4-1	TRBJ2-1	NA	many	CASSQAATTYYNEQFF	TGCGCCAGCAGCCAAGCCGCGACTACATATTACAATGAGCAGTTCTTC
TRBV7-9	TRBJ2-7	TRBD2	NA	CASSFKTSREGEQYF	TGTGCCAGCAGCTTCAAGACTAGCCGGGAGGGCGAGCAGTACTTC
TRBV7-8	TRBJ2-7	NA	many	CASSLFERGEQYF	TGTGCCAGCAGCTTATTCGAAAGGGGCGAGCAGTACTTC
TRBV7-9	TRBJ1-1	NA	few	CASSLPEGTGAFF	TGTGCCAGCAGCCTGCCTGAGGGAACGGGAGCTTTCTTT
TRBV6-1	TRBJ2-5	NA	few	CASSDWRETQYF	TGTGCCAGCAGTGATTGGAGAGAGACCCAGTACTTC
TRBV12-3/TRBV12-4	TRBJ2-1	TRBD1	many	CASRKWDSGYNEQFF	TGTGCCAGCAGGAAATGGGACAGTGGGTACAATGAGCAGTTCTTC
TRBV14	TRBJ1-3	NA	NA	CASSPLGNTIYF	TGTGCCAGCAGCCCCCTTGGAAACACCATATATTTT
TRBV4-2	TRBJ2-3	TRBD1	NA	CASSQDRGRPSPGTDTQYF	TGTGCCAGCAGCCAAGATAGGGGGCGGCCCTCGCCGGGAACAGATACGCAGTATTTT
TRBV7-2	TRBJ2-3	NA	NA	CASSPSAQDTQYF	TGTGCCAGCAGCCCAAGCGCCCAAGATACGCAGTATTTT
TRBV2	TRBJ2-5	TRBD2	NA	CASSALAGEEETQYF	TGTGCCAGCAGTGCCCTAGCGGGAGAGGAAGAGACCCAGTACTTC
TRBV18	TRBJ2-7	NA	NA	CASSPVFDSYEQYF	TGTGCCAGCTCACCAGTTTTCGACTCCTACGAGCAGTACTTC
TRBV27	TRBJ2-7	NA	NA	CASSLKGYLDHEQYF	TGTGCCAGCAGTTTAAAGGGTTATTTGGACCACGAGCAGTACTTC
TRBV20-1	TRBJ1-1	NA	many	CSARDRRAVNTEAFF	TGCAGTGCTAGAGATCGCCGGGCAGTGAACACTGAAGCTTTCTTT
TRBV24-1	TRBJ2-7	NA	NA	CATSDPNTYEQYF	TGTGCCACCAGTGATCCTAATACCTACGAGCAGTACTTC
TRBV5-1	TRBJ2-7	TRBD1	NA	CASSVVPGQGASSYEQYF	TGCGCCAGCAGCGTTGTCCCGGGACAGGGGGCGAGCTCCTACGAGCAGTACTTC
TRBV13	TRBJ2-7	NA	NA	CASSPVLGSRDEQYF	TGTGCCAGCAGCCCCGTTCTTGGGTCGAGGGACGAGCAGTACTTC
TRBV20-1	TRBJ2-2	NA	NA	CSAATRPRVETGELFF	TGCAGTGCTGCGACTAGGCCCCGGGTAGAGACCGGGGAGCTGTTTTTT